The 7 T cell receptor beta chains below were found in one sample sequenced in a study of T cells after yellow fever vaccination. TCRdb ran MiXCR on the 5' RACE reads and lists one entry per CDR3 protein. Among tens of thousands of distinct CDR3 sequences, around 6.2% were seen once, and the ten largest hold roughly 28%. Sequencing was performed on PBMCs, either bulk or a sorted T-cell subset (CD4+, CD8+, memory, or dextramer-sorted; not recorded which), taken on the day of the yellow fever booster vaccination. These receptors were collected from a man between 18 and 29 years old who received the YFV17D yellow fever vaccine.

This sequence joins TRBV4-2 and TRBJ2-7, with D possibly TRBD1 on 6 matching bases. V lost 1 base to trimming and J lost 5 bases, with 18 bases between them. CDR1 and CDR2 (germline): LGHNA, YNFKEQ. CDR3 length equals 16 residues. The CDR3 spells CASSQAFGQIGHEQYV. DNA for the CDR3: TGTGCCAGCAGCCAAGCTTTTGGACAGATCGGGCACGAGCAGTACGTC.

At least ten counts were recorded for this clonotype. The CDR3 sequence: CASRGGVGYSNQPQHF. CDR3 nucleotides: TGTGCCAGCAGGGGCGGGGTCGGCTATAGCAATCAGCCCCAGCATTTT. J is TRBJ1-5 and V is TRBV5-5, with D unclear. The CDR3 is made up of 16 amino acids. Germline-derived CDR1 and CDR2 are SGHKS and YYEKEE (reference sequence). Trimming shortened V by 5 bases and J by 0 bases, and 15 bases separated the two germline ends.

The sample holds a few counts of this clonotype. The chain combines TRBV3-1 with TRBJ2-3; 9 bases are a match to TRBD2. Germline V gene lookup returns CDR1 LGHDT and CDR2 YNNKEL (reference sequence). The CDR3 has 16 amino acids. Losses at the gene ends were 4 bases for V and 2 bases for J; bases not matched to a gene: 7. In DNA form, the CDR3 reads TGTGCCAGCAGCCCGGCCACTAGCGGGTTCACAGATACGCAGTATTTT. Its translation: CASSPATSGFTDTQYF.

The rearrangement links TRBV12-5 to TRBJ2-3, with 9 bases lining up with TRBD1. Germline lookup yields CDR1 LGHNT and CDR2 FRNRAP. V lost 0 bases to trimming and J lost 1 base; unmatched junction nucleotides: 2. The CDR3 is 16 amino acids. CDR3 in amino acids: CASGLVRTGGTDTQYF. CDR3 in DNA: TGTGCTAGTGGTTTGGTGCGGACAGGGGGCACAGATACGCAGTATTTT.

Many counts were recorded for this clonotype. The rearrangement uses TRBV6-6 and TRBJ1-5; no reliable D call. CDR1 is MNHNY and CDR2 is SVGAGI in the germline V gene (reference sequence). The CDR3 has 13 amino acids. V lost 7 bases, J lost 6 bases, and 13 bases lay in between. CDR3 coding DNA: TGTGCCAGCACCTTTCAGAGGGTTCAGCCCCAGCATTTT. This codes for CASTFQRVQPQHF.

This clonotype was seen ten or more times. V usage is TRBV12-3 or TRBV12-4 and J usage is TRBJ2-3; 9 nucleotides agree with TRBD1. The CDR3 loop spans 16 amino acids. After removal of 2 bases from V and 6 bases from J, the junction contained 9 bases not matched to a gene. CDR3 bases: TGTGCCAGCAGTTTAAGGGGGACAGGGCTCTTCGATACGCAGTATTTT. It codes for CASSLRGTGLFDTQYF.

There are many counts of this clonotype. V is TRBV6-5 and J is TRBJ1-1; 11 bases match TRBD1. Looked up from germline, CDR1 is MNHEY and CDR2 is SVGAGI. CDR3 length: 17 amino acids. The V segment lost 5 bases and the J segment 5 bases; nucleotides outside the gene matches: 13. CDR3 bases: TGTGCCAGCAGTCCAACTACCGGGACAGGGGGGGGAACTGAAGCTTTCTTT. Protein sequence: CASSPTTGTGGGTEAFF.